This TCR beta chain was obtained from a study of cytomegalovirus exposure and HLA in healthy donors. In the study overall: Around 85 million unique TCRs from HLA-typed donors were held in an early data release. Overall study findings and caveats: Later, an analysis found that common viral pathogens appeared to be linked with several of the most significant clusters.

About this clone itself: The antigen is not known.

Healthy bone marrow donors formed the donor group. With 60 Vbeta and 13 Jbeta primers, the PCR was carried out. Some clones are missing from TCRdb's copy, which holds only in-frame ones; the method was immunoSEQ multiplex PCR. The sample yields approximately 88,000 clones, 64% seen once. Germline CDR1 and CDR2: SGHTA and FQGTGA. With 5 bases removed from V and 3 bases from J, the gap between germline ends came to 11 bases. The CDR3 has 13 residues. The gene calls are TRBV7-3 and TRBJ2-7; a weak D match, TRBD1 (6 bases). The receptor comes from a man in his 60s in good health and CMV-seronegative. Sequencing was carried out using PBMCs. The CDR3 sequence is CASSLLQGYEQYF. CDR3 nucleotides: TGTGCCAGCAGCCTACTACAGGGCTACGAGCAGTACTTC.